The 2 T cell receptor beta chains given below trace back to one sample, sequenced in a study of T cell repertoires in cytomegalovirus infection. A single record per CDR3 protein comes from TCRdb applying MiXCR to the reads. The data hold about 680,000 distinct CDR3 sequences, with 20% to 25% observed a single time. Sequencing was done on a sample of CD8+ T cells from PBMCs. The receptors were sampled from a human donor in good health (CMV status not recorded). Some clones in this sample may be carry-over from other donors' samples.

This clonotype was seen a few times. The V call is TRBV20-1, the J call TRBJ2-7, with 7 bases matching TRBD2. CDR1 and CDR2 (germline): DFQATT, SNEGSKA (reference sequence). The CDR3 has 15 amino acids. With V trimmed by 1 base and J by 0 bases, 6 bases remained unmatched. The CDR3 reads CSARGRGRDSYEQYF. CDR3 bases: TGCAGTGCTAGAGGTCGGGGGAGGGACTCCTACGAGCAGTACTTC.

The V and J genes are TRBV9 and TRBJ2-1, with D tentatively TRBD1 (5 bases). The germline CDR1 and CDR2 sequences are SGDLS and YYNGEE. Trimming stripped 3 bases from V and 15 bases from J, with 10 bases between. This CDR3 spans 10 amino acids. CDR3: CASSEGRLFF. The DNA of the CDR3 is TGTGCCAGCAGCGAGGGGCGGTTGTTCTTC.